These 18 T cell receptor beta chains originate from one sample sequenced in a study of molecular identifiers for immune sequencing clone quantification. TCRdb analysed the PCR reads with MiXCR anew, one entry per CDR3 protein. The table lists around 320,000 distinct CDR3 sequences, roughly 24% of them singletons. Sequencing was performed on naive CD8+ T cells from blood, with Jurkat cell RNA spiked in. Subset of the sample: FACS-sorted CD8+CD4-CCR7+CD45RA+ naive T cells. The receptors derive from a human donor in good health. Some libraries in this study had Jurkat cell RNA spiked in.

The chain uses TRBV9 and TRBJ2-3, with 8 bases that match TRBD1. The J segment lost 4 bases and the V segment lost 3 bases, leaving 4 bases of the junction unmatched. CDR1 and CDR2 from the germline V gene are SGDLS and YYNGEE. CDR3 length: 14 amino acids. Here the CDR3 reads CASSATQGADTQYF. CDR3 nucleotide sequence: TGTGCCAGCAGCGCCACACAGGGGGCAGATACGCAGTATTTT.

In its sample, this clonotype was seen many times. The chain employs TRBV4-3 and TRBJ1-1, with a possible D match to TRBD1 (5 bases). V was trimmed by 4 bases and J by 5 bases, leaving 17 bases between them. This CDR3 spans 15 amino acids. Germline V CDR1 and CDR2: LGHNA, YSLEER. CDR3 region: CASSPWRGSGTEAFF. In nucleotides, the CDR3 is TGCGCCAGCAGCCCATGGCGGGGGAGCGGGACTGAAGCTTTCTTT.

At least ten counts were recorded for this clonotype. The rearrangement uses TRBV6-2 or TRBV6-3 and TRBJ1-1, with 10 bases that match TRBD1. V gave up 5 bases and J gave up 7 bases; unmatched junction bases: 13. The germline V gene has CDR1 MNHEY and CDR2 SVGEGT. CDR3 length equals 16 residues. CDR3 nucleotide sequence: TGTGCCAGCAGTAGAGTAAGACAGGGGGCCTCCCATGAAGCTTTCTTT. Translated: CASSRVRQGASHEAFF.

The chain is built from TRBV6-5 and TRBJ2-3; a weak D match, TRBD2 (6 bases). Germline CDR1 is MNHEY and CDR2 is SVGAGI. This CDR3 has 16 residues. V was clipped by 6 bases and J by 2 bases, with 18 bases between them. The CDR3 here is CASSEGPGLHTDTQYF. In DNA, the CDR3 is TGTGCCAGCAGCGAAGGCCCGGGACTGCACACAGATACGCAGTATTTT.

In this sample, this clonotype turned up a few times. The chain employs TRBV12-3 or TRBV12-4 and TRBJ1-1, with D possibly being TRBD1 (5 bases). This CDR3 has 13 residues. Deletions cut 11 bases from V and 0 bases from J, with 13 bases between. The CDR3 bases are TGTGCCGCCCGAGAGGGGTTGAACACTGAAGCTTTCTTT. Translated: CAAREGLNTEAFF.

The V call is TRBV15, the J call TRBJ2-3; 9 bases align to TRBD1. The CDR3 length is 16 residues. V trimming: 2 bases; J trimming: 0 bases; junction bases outside the gene matches: 3. Germline V lookup: CDR1 LNHNV, CDR2 YYDKDF (reference sequence). CDR3 amino acids: CATSRRGQGSTDTQYF. CDR3 DNA sequence: TGTGCCACCAGCAGACGGGGACAGGGAAGCACAGATACGCAGTATTTT.

This rearrangement joins TRBV3-2 to TRBJ1-5; the D call TRBD1 from the table was never checked on the DNA. TRBV3-2 is a recognized pseudogene. The CDR3 length is 16 residues. CDR3: CASSILNNQGIEPQHF. DNA of the CDR3: TGTGCCAGCAGCATACTCAATAACCAGGGGATTGAGCCCCAGCATTTT.

The chain employs TRBV11-2 and TRBJ2-5; D not resolved. Deletions cut 5 bases from V and 5 bases from J, with 15 bases between. Germline V gene data show CDR1 as SGHAT and CDR2 as FQNNGV. This CDR3 is built from 14 residues. CDR3 sequence (DNA): TGTGCCAGCAGCCCGCTCTTGGATCTGGAGACCCAGTACTTC. This codes for CASSPLLDLETQYF.

This clonotype was observed many times. V and J are TRBV14 and TRBJ2-3, with a weak D call TRBD2 (6 bases). V was pared by 1 base and J by 0 bases, with 8 bases between. The CDR3 sequence is 15 residues long. Germline V lookup: CDR1 SGHDN, CDR2 FVKESK. The CDR3 loop reads CASSQGGASTDTQYF. CDR3 DNA sequence: TGTGCCAGCAGCCAAGGCGGGGCAAGCACAGATACGCAGTATTTT.

Regarding this clonotype: One end of the junction does not line up with germline, which may come from a read error. V usage is TRBV30 and J usage is TRBJ2-5, with 7 bases fitting TRBD2. This CDR3 comprises 12 residues. CDR1 is GTSNPN, CDR2 SVGIG, per germline (reference sequence). This CDR3 is CAWTSGQEAQYF. In nucleotides, the CDR3 is TGTGCCTGGACTAGCGGACAAGAGGCCCAGTACTTC.

This clonotype has ten or more counts. The chain employs TRBV2 and TRBJ1-2, with D unclear. Germline V gene sequence: CDR1 SNHLY, CDR2 FYNNEI. V lost 8 bases and J lost 1, with 8 bases in between. The CDR3 runs 12 residues. CDR3 DNA sequence: TGTGCCAGCCTCGCCAGTAACTATGGCTACACCTTC. Translated: CASLASNYGYTF.

There are many counts of this clonotype. The chain joins TRBV7-6 to TRBJ2-2, with no clear D. CDR3 length equals 14 residues. Germline V lookup: CDR1 SGHVS, CDR2 FNYEAQ. With 6 bases removed from V and 4 bases from J, the gap between germline ends came to 12 bases. The CDR3: CASSPVGRTGELFF. The DNA of the CDR3 is TGTGCCAGCAGTCCGGTGGGTCGCACCGGGGAGCTGTTTTTT.

The V call is TRBV7-9, the J call TRBJ2-7; D ambiguous. The ends were cut back, 2 bases at V and 3 bases at J, with 11 bases in the middle. Per the germline V gene, CDR1 is SEHNR and CDR2 is FQNEAQ (reference sequence). The CDR3 has 14 amino acids. The CDR3 spells CASSLKDRHYEQYF. The CDR3 DNA reads TGTGCCAGCAGCTTAAAGGACCGACACTACGAGCAGTACTTC.

This rearrangement joins TRBV5-1 to TRBJ2-5, with a weak D call TRBD2 (6 bases). Per the germline V gene, CDR1 is SGHRS and CDR2 is YFSETQ. V shed 2 bases and J shed 5 bases, with 31 bases lying between them. CDR3 length: 20 residues. The CDR3: CASSFPAGTSAPPGRETQYF. The CDR3, as DNA: TGCGCCAGCAGCTTCCCGGCGGGGACGAGCGCCCCCCCGGGCAGGGAGACCCAGTACTTC.

This clonotype occurred many times. The chain links TRBV29-1 to TRBJ2-5; 10 nucleotides match TRBD1. The CDR3 loop spans 13 amino acids. J lost 4 bases, V lost 7 bases, and 6 bases had no gene match. Looked up from germline, CDR1 is SQVTM and CDR2 is ANQGSEA. The CDR3 sequence: CSASTGGTETQYF. CDR3 bases: TGCAGCGCATCGACAGGGGGCACAGAGACCCAGTACTTC.

As for this clonotype: The germline gene is not matched at one end of the junction; a read error may be the cause. The V gene is TRBV9, the J gene TRBJ2-3; D is possibly TRBD1 (6 bases). CDR1 and CDR2 (germline): SGDLS, YYNGEE. The CDR3 length is 15 residues. CDR3 coding DNA: TGTGCCAGCAGCGTAGGAGGGGGTGGCACAGATACGCTGTATTTT. Translated, it gives CASSVGGGGTDTLYF.

This clonotype occurred a few times. The chain couples TRBV12-3 or TRBV12-4 to TRBJ2-2; D possibly uses TRBD1 or TRBD2 (6 bases each). The CDR3 has 14 amino acids. Trimming shortened V by 6 bases and J by 6 bases, and 14 bases separated the two germline ends. CDR3 region: CASSPRGASGELFF. The CDR3 nucleotides are TGTGCCAGCAGCCCGAGGGGGGCTTCCGGGGAGCTGTTTTTT.

This clonotype has ten or more counts. The chain carries TRBV7-3 and TRBJ2-2; possible D gene TRBD1, 5 bases. Germline lookup yields CDR1 SGHTA and CDR2 FQGTGA. Deletions cut 3 bases from V and 5 bases from J, with 10 bases between. The CDR3 has 14 amino acids. CDR3 amino acids: CASSFSGSTGELFF. In nucleotides, the CDR3 is TGTGCCAGCAGCTTCTCAGGGTCAACCGGGGAGCTGTTTTTT.